This T cell receptor (beta chain) was sequenced in a study of blood T cell repertoires in COVID-19. Assay used: immunoSEQ multiplex PCR; TCRdb lists only in-frame clones, some missing. The sample lists some 97,000 clones, around four fifths occurring once. This CDR3 is 18 amino acids long. CDR1 is SGHRS, CDR2 YFSETQ, per germline. J gave up 0 bases and V 3 bases, and 11 bases lay outside the gene matches. The genes are TRBV5-1 and TRBJ2-1; 8 bases fit TRBD1. The sequenced sample consisted of peripheral blood. The TCR was taken from a man aged 50 to 60 with active or convalescent COVID-19. CDR3 sequence: CASSSGTGKINSYNEQFF. DNA for the CDR3: TGCGCCAGCAGCTCCGGGACAGGCAAAATAAACTCCTACAATGAGCAGTTCTTC.